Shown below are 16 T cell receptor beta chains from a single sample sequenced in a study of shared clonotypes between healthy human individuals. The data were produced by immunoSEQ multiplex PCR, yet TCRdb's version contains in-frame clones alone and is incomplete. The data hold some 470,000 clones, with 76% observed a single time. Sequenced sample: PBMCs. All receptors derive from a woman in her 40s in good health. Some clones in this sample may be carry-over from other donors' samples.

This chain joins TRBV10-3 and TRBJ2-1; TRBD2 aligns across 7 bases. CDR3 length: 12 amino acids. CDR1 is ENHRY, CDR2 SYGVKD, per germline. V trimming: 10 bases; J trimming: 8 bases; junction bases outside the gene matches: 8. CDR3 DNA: TGTGCCAACAAGGGAAGCGGGGATGAGCAGTTCTTC. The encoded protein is CANKGSGDEQFF.

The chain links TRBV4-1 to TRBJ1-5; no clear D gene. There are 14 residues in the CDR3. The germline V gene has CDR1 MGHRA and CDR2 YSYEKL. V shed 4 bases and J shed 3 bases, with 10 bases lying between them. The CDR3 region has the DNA TGCGCCAGCAGCCCTACCCAGCCCAATCAGCCCCAGCATTTT. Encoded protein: CASSPTQPNQPQHF.

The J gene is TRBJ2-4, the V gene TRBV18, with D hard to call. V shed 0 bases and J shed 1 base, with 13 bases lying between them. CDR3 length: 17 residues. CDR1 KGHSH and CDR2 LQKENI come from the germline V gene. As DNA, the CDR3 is TGTGCCAGCTCACCACCTATCCGGATAAGTGCCAAAAACATTCAGTACTTC. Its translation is CASSPPIRISAKNIQYF.

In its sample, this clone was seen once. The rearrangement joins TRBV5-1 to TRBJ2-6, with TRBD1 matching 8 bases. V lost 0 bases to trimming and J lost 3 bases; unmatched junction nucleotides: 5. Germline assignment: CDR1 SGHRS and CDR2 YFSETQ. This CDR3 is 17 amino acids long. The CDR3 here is CASSLGVRGLGANVLTF. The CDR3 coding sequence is TGCGCCAGCAGCTTGGGAGTCAGGGGGCTTGGGGCCAACGTCCTGACTTTC. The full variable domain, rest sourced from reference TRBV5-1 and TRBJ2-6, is KAGVTQTPRYLIKTRGQQVTLSCSPISGHRSVSWYQQTPGQGLQFLFEYFSETQRNKGNFPGRFSGRQFSNSRSEMNVSTLELGDSALYLCASSLGVRGLGANVLTFGAGSRLTVL.

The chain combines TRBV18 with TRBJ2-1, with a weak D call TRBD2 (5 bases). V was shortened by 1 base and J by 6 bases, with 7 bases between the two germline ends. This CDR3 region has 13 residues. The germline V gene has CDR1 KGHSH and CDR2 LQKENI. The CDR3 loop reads CASSPRGGNEQFF. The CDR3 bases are TGTGCCAGCTCACCACGTGGAGGCAATGAGCAGTTCTTC.

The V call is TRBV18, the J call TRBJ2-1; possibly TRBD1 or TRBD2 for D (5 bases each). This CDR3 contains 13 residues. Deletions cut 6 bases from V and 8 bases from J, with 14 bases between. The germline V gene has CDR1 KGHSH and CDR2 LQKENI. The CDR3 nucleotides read TGTGCCAGCTCCTTGGGGCGGCGGGATGAGCAGTTCTTC. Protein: CASSLGRRDEQFF.

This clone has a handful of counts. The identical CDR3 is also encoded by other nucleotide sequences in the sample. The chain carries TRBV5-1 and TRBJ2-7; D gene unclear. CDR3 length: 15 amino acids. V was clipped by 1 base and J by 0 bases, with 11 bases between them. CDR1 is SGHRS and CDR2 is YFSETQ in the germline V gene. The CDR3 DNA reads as TGCGCCAGCAGCTTGCAGTGGCAGGACTCCTACGAGCAGTACTTC. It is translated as CASSLQWQDSYEQYF.

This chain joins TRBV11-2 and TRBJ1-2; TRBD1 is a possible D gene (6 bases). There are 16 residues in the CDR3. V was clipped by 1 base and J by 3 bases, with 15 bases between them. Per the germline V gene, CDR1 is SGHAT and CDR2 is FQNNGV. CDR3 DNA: TGTGCCAGCAGCTTAGGGTTTAGGGGGGGTGACTATGGCTACACCTTC. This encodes CASSLGFRGGDYGYTF.

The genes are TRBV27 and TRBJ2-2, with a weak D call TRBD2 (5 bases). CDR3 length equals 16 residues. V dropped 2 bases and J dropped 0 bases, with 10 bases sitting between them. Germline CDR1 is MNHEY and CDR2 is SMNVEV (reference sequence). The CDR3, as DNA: TGTGCCAGCAGTTTACGAGGGCGGGCGAACACCGGGGAGCTGTTTTTT. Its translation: CASSLRGRANTGELFF.

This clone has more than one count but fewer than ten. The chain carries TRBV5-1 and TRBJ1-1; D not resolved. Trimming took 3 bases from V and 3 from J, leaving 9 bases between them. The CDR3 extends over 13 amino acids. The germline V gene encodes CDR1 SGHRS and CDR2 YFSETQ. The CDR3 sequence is CASSSWTDTEAFF. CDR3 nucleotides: TGCGCCAGCAGCTCATGGACCGACACTGAAGCTTTCTTT.

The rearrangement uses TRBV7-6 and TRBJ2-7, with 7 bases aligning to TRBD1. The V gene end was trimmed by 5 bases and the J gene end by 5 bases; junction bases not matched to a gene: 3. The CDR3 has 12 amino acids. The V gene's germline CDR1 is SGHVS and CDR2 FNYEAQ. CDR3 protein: CASSRTGDEQYF. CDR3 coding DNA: TGTGCCAGCAGCCGCACAGGGGACGAGCAGTACTTC.

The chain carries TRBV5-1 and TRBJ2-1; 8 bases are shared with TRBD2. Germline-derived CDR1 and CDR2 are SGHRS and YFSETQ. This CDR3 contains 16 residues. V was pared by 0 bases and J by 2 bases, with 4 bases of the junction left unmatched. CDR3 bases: TGCGCCAGCAGCTTGGACACTAGCGGAACCTACAATGAGCAGTTCTTC. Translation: CASSLDTSGTYNEQFF.

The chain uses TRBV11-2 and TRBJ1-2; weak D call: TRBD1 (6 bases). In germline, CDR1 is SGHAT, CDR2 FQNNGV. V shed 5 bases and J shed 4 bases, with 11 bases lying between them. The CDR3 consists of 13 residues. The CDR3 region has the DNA TGTGCCAGCAGCCCACAGGGCGGCTATGGCTACACCTTC. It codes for CASSPQGGYGYTF.

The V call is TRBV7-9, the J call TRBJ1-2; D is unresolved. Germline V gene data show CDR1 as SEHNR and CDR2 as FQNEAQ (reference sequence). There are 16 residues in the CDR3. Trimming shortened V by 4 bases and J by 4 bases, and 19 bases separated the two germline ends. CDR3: CASSSASSGPGYGYTF. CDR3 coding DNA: TGTGCCAGCAGCTCGGCGTCTTCGGGCCCTGGCTATGGCTACACCTTC.

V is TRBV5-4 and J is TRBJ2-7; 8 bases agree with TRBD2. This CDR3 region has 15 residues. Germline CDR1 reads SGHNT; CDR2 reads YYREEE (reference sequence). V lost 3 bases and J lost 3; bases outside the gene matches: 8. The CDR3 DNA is TGTGCCAGCAGCTCCGGACTAGCTGCTAGCTACGAGCAGTACTTC. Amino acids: CASSSGLAASYEQYF.

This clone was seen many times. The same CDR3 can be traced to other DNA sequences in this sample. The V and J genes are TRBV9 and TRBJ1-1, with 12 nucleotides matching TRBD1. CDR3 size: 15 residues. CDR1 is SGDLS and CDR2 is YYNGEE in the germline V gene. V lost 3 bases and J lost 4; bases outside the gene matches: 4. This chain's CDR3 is CASSGGTGGRTEAFF. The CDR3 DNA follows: TGTGCCAGCAGCGGAGGGACAGGGGGCCGCACTGAAGCTTTCTTT.